This paragraph reports one T cell receptor (beta chain). What it binds is unknown. This record comes from a study of T cell responses to AZD1222 COVID-19 vaccine. Overall study findings and caveats: Per reports, nearly half of all spike-specific TCRs target regions that are unmutated in variants.

V lost 7 bases and J lost 10, with 13 bases in between. The CDR3 runs 11 residues. Germline V gives CDR1 MNHEY, CDR2 SVGAGI. Data came from immunoSEQ multiplex PCR; TCRdb stores just in-frame clones and leaves some out. Of about 120,000 clones detected, approximately 87% appear once; the ten largest clones hold under 4.5%. The receptor was isolated from an adult in good health. The chain uses TRBV6-5 and TRBJ1-2; D gene unclear. The sequences come from peripheral blood, collected on day 0 of AZD1222 vaccination. CDR3 amino acids: CASTVAAVYTF. CDR3 sequence (DNA): TGTGCCAGCACCGTCGCGGCCGTCTACACCTTC.